These 9 T cell receptor beta chains were all obtained from the same sample, sequenced in a study of blood T cell repertoires in COVID-19. Sequenced by immunoSEQ multiplex PCR; TCRdb stores in-frame clones only, minus some. The top ten clones hold under 8% of a sample with about 30,000 clones, about 82% of them seen once. The sample comprised peripheral blood. Every receptor here comes from a man aged 60-69 years with active COVID-19.

J is TRBJ1-5 and V is TRBV19, with D possibly TRBD1 on 5 matching bases. CDR1 and CDR2 from the germline V gene are LNHDA and SQIVND (reference sequence). The CDR3 is 14 residues long. The ends were cut back, 3 bases at V and 5 bases at J, with 11 bases in the middle. The CDR3 bases are TGTGCCAGTAGTATGTTTCAGGGATATCAGCCCCAGCATTTT. As protein: CASSMFQGYQPQHF.

This chain uses TRBV28 with TRBJ2-7, with D uncertain. The CDR3 runs 11 residues. Germline loops: CDR1 MDHEN, CDR2 SYDVKM. V shed 5 bases and J shed 3 bases, with 5 bases lying between them. This CDR3 is CASSRLYEQYF. The CDR3, as DNA: TGTGCCAGCAGTCGACTCTACGAGCAGTACTTC.

The chain carries TRBV2 and TRBJ2-1; 9 bases are shared with TRBD2. J was trimmed by 10 bases and V by 2 bases; bases with no gene match: 15. The CDR3 runs 17 residues. CDR1 is SNHLY, CDR2 FYNNEI, per germline. This CDR3 reads CASSERGSSGSASEQFF. CDR3 sequence (DNA): TGTGCCAGCAGTGAAAGAGGGAGTAGCGGGAGCGCAAGCGAGCAGTTCTTC.

This clone was counted a single time. This chain links TRBV6-6 with TRBJ2-2; tentative D call: TRBD1 (7 bases). From germline, CDR1 is MNHNY and CDR2 SVGAGI (reference sequence). V dropped 5 bases and J dropped 6 bases, with 22 bases sitting between them. The CDR3 covers 17 residues. In DNA, the CDR3 is TGTGCCAGCAGTCCAACCCAACCGACAGGGACTCCCGGGGAGCTGTTTTTT. It translates to CASSPTQPTGTPGELFF.

By sample share, this clone is medium-sized (0.01 to 0.1%). This rearrangement joins TRBV2 to TRBJ2-2; D remains unclear. The ends were cut back, 5 bases at V and 4 bases at J, with 17 bases in the middle. CDR1 is SNHLY and CDR2 is FYNNEI in the germline V gene. CDR3 length: 16 residues. DNA for the CDR3: TGTGCCAGCAGTAACAGAGACCCACAGTTCACCGGGGAGCTGTTTTTT. Its protein is CASSNRDPQFTGELFF.

The chain uses TRBV3-1 (or the pseudogene TRBV3-2) and TRBJ1-3; a possible D gene is TRBD1 (5 bases). Germline loops: CDR1 LGHDT, CDR2 YNNKEL (reference sequence). The CDR3 is 16 residues long. Trimming shortened V by 5 bases and J by 0 bases, and 14 bases separated the two germline ends. CDR3 sequence reads: CASSISSGGSGNTIYF. CDR3 DNA sequence: TGTGCCAGCAGCATCAGCTCGGGGGGCTCTGGAAACACCATATATTTT.

This clone has only one observation. The chain has TRBV24-1 and TRBJ2-3; unclear D gene. Trimming stripped 2 bases from V and 2 bases from J, with 10 bases between. CDR3 length: 15 amino acids. Germline lookup yields CDR1 KGHDR and CDR2 SFDVKD. CDR3 bases: TGTGCCACCAGTGATTATCTAGGAGACACAGATACGCAGTATTTT. Residues: CATSDYLGDTDTQYF.

This rearrangement joins TRBV5-6 to TRBJ2-5; 12 bases fit TRBD2. Per germline, CDR1 SGHDT and CDR2 YYEEEE. The length of the CDR3 is 16 residues. Trimming cost V 0 bases and J 4 bases; bases outside gene matches: 4. This CDR3 is CASSLGGLAGSETQYF. CDR3 sequence (DNA): TGTGCCAGCAGCTTGGGTGGACTAGCGGGATCAGAGACCCAGTACTTC.

The chain couples TRBV3-1 (or the pseudogene TRBV3-2) to TRBJ1-1; D uncertain. The CDR3 spans 14 residues. The germline CDR1 and CDR2 sequences are LGHDT and YNNKEL (reference sequence). V dropped 5 bases and J dropped 4 bases, with 14 bases sitting between them. The CDR3 sequence: CASSAYGVGTEAFF. Here the CDR3 DNA reads TGTGCCAGCAGCGCGTACGGGGTAGGCACTGAAGCTTTCTTT.